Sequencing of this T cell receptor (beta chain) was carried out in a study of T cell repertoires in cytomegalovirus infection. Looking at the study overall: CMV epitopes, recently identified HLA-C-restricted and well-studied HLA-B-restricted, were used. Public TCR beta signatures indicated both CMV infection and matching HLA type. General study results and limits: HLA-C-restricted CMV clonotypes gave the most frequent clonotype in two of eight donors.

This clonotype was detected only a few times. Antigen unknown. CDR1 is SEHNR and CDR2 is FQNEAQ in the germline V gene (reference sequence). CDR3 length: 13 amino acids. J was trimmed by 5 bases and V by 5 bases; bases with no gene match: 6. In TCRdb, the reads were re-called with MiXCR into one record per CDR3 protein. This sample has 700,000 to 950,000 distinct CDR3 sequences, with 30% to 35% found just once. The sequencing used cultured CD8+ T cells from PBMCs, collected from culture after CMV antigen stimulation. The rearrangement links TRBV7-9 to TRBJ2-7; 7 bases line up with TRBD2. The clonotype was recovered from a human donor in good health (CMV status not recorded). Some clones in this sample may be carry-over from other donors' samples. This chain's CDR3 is CASSPSGAHEQYF. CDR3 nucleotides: TGTGCCAGCAGCCCCAGCGGGGCCCACGAGCAGTACTTC.